The 18 T cell receptor beta chains listed next were all sequenced from one sample in a study of chemoradiotherapy in HPV16-positive cancers. Measured with immunoSEQ multiplex PCR; TCRdb has only the in-frame clones, and not every one. The data hold some 5,400 clones, with approximately 80% observed a single time. Sampling was done from a patient who underwent chemoradiotherapy. The receptors were gathered from a human donor with HPV-associated anogenital cancer.

J is TRBJ1-1 and V is TRBV11-3, with TRBD1 matching 12 bases. Germline V CDR1 and CDR2: SGHNT, YENEEA. After removal of 4 bases from V and 6 bases from J, the junction contained 3 bases not matched to a gene. This CDR3 is built from 14 residues. In nucleotides, the CDR3 is TGTGCCAGCAGCTCCGGGACAGGGGGCTCTGAAGCTTTCTTT. It is translated as CASSSGTGGSEAFF.

The rearrangement links TRBV4-2 to TRBJ2-2; 12 nucleotides agree with TRBD2. The CDR3 consists of 17 residues. Germline-derived CDR1 and CDR2 are LGHNA and YNFKEQ. V dropped 3 bases and J dropped 4; count of bases not matched to a gene: 6. The CDR3 sequence: CASSQGPLAGGTGELFF. The DNA of the CDR3 is TGTGCCAGCAGCCAGGGACCACTAGCGGGGGGCACCGGGGAGCTGTTTTTT.

This chain uses TRBV15 with TRBJ1-1; D is unresolved. The CDR3 has 15 amino acids. V dropped 4 bases and J dropped 10 bases, with 22 bases sitting between them. Germline V CDR1 and CDR2: LNHNV, YYDKDF (reference sequence). CDR3 sequence reads: CATSIDQTDVERAFF. CDR3 bases: TGTGCCACCAGCATAGACCAAACGGACGTGGAAAGAGCTTTCTTT.

This clone turned up a few times. V and J are TRBV5-4 and TRBJ2-2, with D possibly matching TRBD1 (7 bases). Per the germline V gene, CDR1 is SGHNT and CDR2 is YYREEE (reference sequence). V lost 4 bases to trimming and J lost 6 bases, with 13 bases between them. This CDR3 spans 14 amino acids. DNA of the CDR3: TGTGCCAGCAGCCTCGACAGGGAGGCCGGGGAGCTGTTTTTT. This codes for CASSLDREAGELFF.

This clone was seen only a few times. The J gene is TRBJ2-5, the V gene TRBV27; D might be TRBD2 (5 bases). Germline-derived CDR1 and CDR2 are MNHEY and SMNVEV (reference sequence). The CDR3 loop spans 13 amino acids. Between the trimmed V and J ends, which lost 7 bases and 5 bases, there was a span of 14 bases. In nucleotides, the CDR3 is TGTGCCAGCAAAAGGGCTAGCTGGGAGACCCAGTACTTC. This sequence encodes CASKRASWETQYF.

CDR3 loop: CASSFGLLGGYTF. In nucleotides, the CDR3 is TGTGCCAGCAGCTTCGGACTTCTGGGGGGCTACACCTTC. The rearrangement links TRBV25-1 to TRBJ1-2; D call uncertain. The V gene lost 6 bases and the J gene lost 8 bases, with 16 bases spanning the gap. Germline CDR1 reads MGHDK; CDR2 reads SYGVNS. The CDR3 is 13 residues long.

CDR3 bases: TGTGCCAGCAGCCAACCCCTTGGACCGACGATCATGCCCCAGCATTTT. Translation: CASSQPLGPTIMPQHF. The V call is TRBV16, the J call TRBJ1-5, with D hard to call. Looked up from germline, CDR1 is KGHSY and CDR2 is FQNENV. The germline V and J ends were trimmed by 2 bases and 9 bases, with 20 bases remaining between them. The CDR3 runs to 16 residues.

CDR3 bases: TGTGCCAGTAGACCGACTAGCAGGGGGGAGACCCAGTACTTC. Residues: CASRPTSRGETQYF. The J gene is TRBJ2-5, the V gene TRBV19, with D perhaps TRBD1 or TRBD2 (7 bases each). The CDR3 totals 14 residues. Trimming removed 6 bases from V and 5 bases from J, with 16 bases in between. Germline loops: CDR1 LNHDA, CDR2 SQIVND (reference sequence). Full variable domain (remainder filled in from reference TRBV19 and TRBJ2-5): DGGITQSPKYLFRKEGQNVTLSCEQNLNHDAMYWYRQDPGQGLRLIYYSQIVNDFQKGDIAEGYSVSREKKESFPLTVTSAQKNPTAFYLCASRPTSRGETQYFGPGTRLLVL.

The chain joins TRBV9 to TRBJ2-1; tentative D call: TRBD2 (5 bases). Germline-derived CDR1 and CDR2 are SGDLS and YYNGEE. The CDR3 spans 16 residues. Trimming took 0 bases from V and 0 from J, leaving 10 bases between them. CDR3 residues: CASSVGRDSSYNEQFF. CDR3 in DNA: TGTGCCAGCAGCGTAGGTCGGGATAGCTCCTACAATGAGCAGTTCTTC.

The chain employs TRBV7-8 and TRBJ2-5, with a weak D call TRBD2 (5 bases). V lost 7 bases to trimming and J lost 4 bases, with 16 bases between them. The CDR3 runs 14 residues. Germline V lookup: CDR1 SGHVS, CDR2 FQNEAQ. The CDR3 region is CASIINRGIETQYF. CDR3 nucleotide sequence: TGTGCCAGCATCATAAACAGAGGGATAGAGACCCAGTACTTC.

V and J are TRBV7-3 and TRBJ2-5; 8 bases fit TRBD2. Losses at the gene ends were 0 bases for V and 3 bases for J; bases not matched to a gene: 6. Germline V gives CDR1 SGHTA, CDR2 FQGTGA. The CDR3 is 16 residues long. This CDR3 is CASSLTALSGKETQYF. CDR3 sequence (DNA): TGTGCCAGCAGCTTAACGGCCCTTAGCGGGAAAGAGACCCAGTACTTC. The full variable domain, in which reference TRBV7-3 and TRBJ2-5 provide the parts outside the CDR3, is GAGVSQTPSNKVTEKGKYVELRCDPISGHTALYWYRQSLGQGPEFLIYFQGTGAADDSGLPNDRFFAVRPEGSVSTLKIQRTERGDSAVYLCASSLTALSGKETQYFGPGTRLLVL.

The chain combines TRBV27 with TRBJ2-3; no definite D call. The CDR3 sequence is 13 residues long. Germline V gene lookup returns CDR1 MNHEY and CDR2 SMNVEV (reference sequence). V gave up 7 bases and J gave up 2 bases, with 10 bases separating them. The CDR3 DNA is TGTGCCAGCATCTTGCGCAACACAGATACGCAGTATTTT. Its protein is CASILRNTDTQYF.

This rearrangement joins TRBV29-1 to TRBJ2-6; D is unclear. CDR1 is SQVTM and CDR2 is ANQGSEA in the germline V gene. The CDR3 totals 13 residues. V was shortened by 4 bases and J by 4 bases, with 8 bases between the two germline ends. The CDR3 DNA reads as TGCAGCGTTGGGCAGGCAGGGGCCAACGTCCTGACTTTC. This codes for CSVGQAGANVLTF.

This chain joins TRBV7-9 and TRBJ1-2; D unresolved. The CDR3 is 12 residues long. The germline V gene encodes CDR1 SEHNR and CDR2 FQNEAQ (reference sequence). Trimming pared 1 base from V and 7 bases from J, leaving 7 bases between. CDR3 protein: CASSLEVVGYTF. CDR3 sequence (DNA): TGTGCCAGCAGCTTAGAGGTTGTTGGCTACACCTTC.

The DNA for the CDR3 is TGCGCCAGCAGCCAAGATGGGGCAATCCAAGAGACCCAGTACTTC. Protein sequence: CASSQDGAIQETQYF. The rearrangement links TRBV4-1 to TRBJ2-5; tentative D call: TRBD1 (5 bases). Germline loops: CDR1 MGHRA, CDR2 YSYEKL. Trimming shortened V by 0 bases and J by 1 base, and 9 bases separated the two germline ends. This CDR3 comprises 15 residues.

The chain joins TRBV4-3 to TRBJ1-2; D is possibly TRBD1 (5 bases). CDR1 and CDR2 (germline): LGHNA, YSLEER. This CDR3 comprises 13 residues. Trimming shortened V by 0 bases and J by 6 bases, and 8 bases separated the two germline ends. This CDR3 is CASSQDLGDGYTF. In DNA form, the CDR3 reads TGCGCCAGCAGCCAAGATTTAGGGGATGGCTACACCTTC.

The chain recombines TRBV29-1 with TRBJ2-1; the D gene could be TRBD1 or TRBD2 (5 bases each). The germline V and J ends were trimmed by 4 bases and 8 bases, with 21 bases remaining between them. CDR1 SQVTM and CDR2 ANQGSEA come from the germline V gene. The CDR3 length is 15 residues. CDR3 sequence: CSVGEGTGKQYEQFF. The CDR3 DNA follows: TGCAGCGTTGGGGAAGGGACGGGGAAGCAGTATGAGCAGTTCTTC.

This rearrangement joins TRBV30 to TRBJ2-2, with TRBD1 matching 8 bases. With 3 bases clipped from V and 1 base from J, the junction kept 4 bases outside the gene matches. The CDR3 is 15 residues long. CDR1 and CDR2 (germline): GTSNPN, SVGIG (reference sequence). In nucleotides, the CDR3 is TGTGCCTGGAGAGCCGGGACAGGGAACACCGGGGAGCTGTTTTTT. Translating it yields CAWRAGTGNTGELFF.